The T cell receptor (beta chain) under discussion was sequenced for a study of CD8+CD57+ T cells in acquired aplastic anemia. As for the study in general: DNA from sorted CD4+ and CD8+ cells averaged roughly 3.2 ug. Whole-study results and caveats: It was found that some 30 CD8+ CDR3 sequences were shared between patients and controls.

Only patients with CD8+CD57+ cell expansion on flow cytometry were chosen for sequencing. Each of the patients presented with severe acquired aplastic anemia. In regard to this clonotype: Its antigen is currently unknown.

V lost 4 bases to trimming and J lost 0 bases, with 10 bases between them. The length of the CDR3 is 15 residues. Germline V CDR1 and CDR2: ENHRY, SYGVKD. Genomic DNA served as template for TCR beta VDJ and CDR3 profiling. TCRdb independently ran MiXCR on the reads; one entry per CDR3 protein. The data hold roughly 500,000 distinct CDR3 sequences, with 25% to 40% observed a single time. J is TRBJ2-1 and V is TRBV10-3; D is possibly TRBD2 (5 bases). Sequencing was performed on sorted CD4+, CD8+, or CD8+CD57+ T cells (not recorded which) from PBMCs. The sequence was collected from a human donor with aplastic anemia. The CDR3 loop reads CAISGAGHSYNEQFF. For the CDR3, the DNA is TGTGCCATCAGTGGGGCGGGCCACTCCTACAATGAGCAGTTCTTC.